These 10 T cell receptor beta chains share one sample of origin, sequenced in a study of shared clonotypes between healthy human individuals. Sequencing used immunoSEQ multiplex PCR; TCRdb keeps in-frame clones, though not all of them. The table includes around 1.9 million clones, about 92% detected once. Positively selected for CCR7, the CD45RO-negative cells used as naive CD8 cells excluded terminally differentiated effector memory CD45RA+ cells. Sequenced input: naive CD8+ T cells from PBMCs. The receptors shown here come from a man younger than 35 in good health. Some clones in this sample may be carry-over from other donors' samples.

The V gene is TRBV19, the J gene TRBJ1-4; D remains ambiguous. The CDR3 covers 14 residues. Germline values: CDR1 LNHDA, CDR2 SQIVND (reference sequence). Trimming stripped 6 bases from V and 4 bases from J, with 12 bases between. The CDR3 spells CASRRNGRNEKLFF. The CDR3 DNA is TGTGCCAGTAGGCGTAACGGCCGTAATGAAAAACTGTTTTTT.

The chain has TRBV18 and TRBJ1-2; tentatively, D is TRBD1 (6 bases). Trimming removed 1 base from V and 0 bases from J, with 15 bases in between. Looked up from germline, CDR1 is KGHSH and CDR2 is LQKENI. This CDR3 region has 17 residues. The CDR3 is CASSPLGRGSSNYGYTF. In DNA, the CDR3 is TGTGCCAGCTCACCACTCGGCAGGGGTAGTTCTAACTATGGCTACACCTTC. Combining the CDR3 with reference TRBV18 and TRBJ1-2 gives the whole variable domain NAGVMQNPRHLVRRRGQEARLRCSPMKGHSHVYWYRQLPEEGLKFMVYLQKENIIDESGMPKERFSAEFPKEGPSILRIQQVVRGDSAAYFCASSPLGRGSSNYGYTFGSGTRLTVV.

The chain combines TRBV27 with TRBJ2-3; 9 bases are a match to TRBD2. Germline V gene data show CDR1 as MNHEY and CDR2 as SMNVEV (reference sequence). Trimming took 1 base from V and 3 from J; bases not matched to a gene: 5. This CDR3 is 16 amino acids long. CDR3 in amino acids: CASSLFGGRGTDTQYF. The CDR3 coding sequence is TGTGCCAGCAGTTTATTCGGCGGGAGGGGGACAGATACGCAGTATTTT.

The chain uses TRBV13 and TRBJ2-7, with unresolved D. Trimming removed 4 bases at V and 3 bases at J, with 16 bases between. Germline V gene data show CDR1 as PRHDT and CDR2 as FYEKMQ (reference sequence). CDR3 length: 15 residues. The CDR3 is CASSSPGLFFYEQYF. CDR3 in DNA: TGTGCCAGCAGCTCCCCTGGCTTGTTTTTCTACGAGCAGTACTTC.

In this sample, this clone turned up once. V is TRBV29-1 and J is TRBJ2-2; possibly TRBD1 or TRBD2 for D (5 bases each). Germline V lookup: CDR1 SQVTM, CDR2 ANQGSEA. The CDR3 is 12 residues long. V was clipped by 3 bases and J by 6 bases, with 8 bases between them. CDR3 amino acids: CSVEGTPGELFF. Here the CDR3 DNA reads TGCAGCGTTGAGGGGACGCCCGGGGAGCTGTTTTTT.

The J gene is TRBJ2-5, the V gene TRBV4-3; D is perhaps TRBD1 (6 bases). V was cut by 0 bases and J by 1 base, with 9 bases left in between. Germline V gene data show CDR1 as LGHNA and CDR2 as YSLEER. This CDR3 contains 15 residues. For the CDR3, the DNA is TGCGCCAGCAGCCAAGATAGGACAGTCCAAGAGACCCAGTACTTC. Protein: CASSQDRTVQETQYF.

As regards this clone: Different DNA sequences within this sample yield the same CDR3. The J gene is TRBJ2-1, the V gene TRBV10-3; the match to TRBD1 covers 7 bases. CDR3 length: 14 amino acids. Germline V CDR1 and CDR2: ENHRY, SYGVKD. J lost 0 bases, V lost 6 bases, and 2 bases had no gene match. CDR3: CAISGDSSYNEQFF. The CDR3 DNA is TGTGCCATCAGCGGGGACAGCTCCTACAATGAGCAGTTCTTC.

The gene calls are TRBV25-1 and TRBJ2-2; D is ambiguous. Germline assignment: CDR1 MGHDK and CDR2 SYGVNS. The germline V and J ends were trimmed by 1 base and 4 bases, with 7 bases remaining between them. This CDR3 is built from 14 residues. The CDR3 DNA follows: TGTGCCAGCAGTGAATTTGGCGGCACCGGGGAGCTGTTTTTT. Protein sequence: CASSEFGGTGELFF.

V is TRBV4-3 and J is TRBJ2-7, with TRBD2 identical over 8 bases. Germline V gene data show CDR1 as LGHNA and CDR2 as YSLEER. J gave up 1 base and V 1 base, and 3 bases lay outside the gene matches. The CDR3 consists of 15 residues. CDR3 residues: CASSQGGGISYEQYF. In DNA form, the CDR3 reads TGCGCCAGCAGCCAAGGCGGGGGGATTTCCTACGAGCAGTACTTC.

Only one count was recorded for this clone. The CDR3 coding sequence is TGTGCCAGCAGTTCCCGTTTGAGTGAGCAGTTCTTC. Its translation is CASSSRLSEQFF. The rearrangement links TRBV28 to TRBJ2-1; no firm D call. Trimming removed 4 bases from V and 9 bases from J, with 10 bases in between. This CDR3 contains 12 residues. Germline CDR1 reads MDHEN; CDR2 reads SYDVKM.